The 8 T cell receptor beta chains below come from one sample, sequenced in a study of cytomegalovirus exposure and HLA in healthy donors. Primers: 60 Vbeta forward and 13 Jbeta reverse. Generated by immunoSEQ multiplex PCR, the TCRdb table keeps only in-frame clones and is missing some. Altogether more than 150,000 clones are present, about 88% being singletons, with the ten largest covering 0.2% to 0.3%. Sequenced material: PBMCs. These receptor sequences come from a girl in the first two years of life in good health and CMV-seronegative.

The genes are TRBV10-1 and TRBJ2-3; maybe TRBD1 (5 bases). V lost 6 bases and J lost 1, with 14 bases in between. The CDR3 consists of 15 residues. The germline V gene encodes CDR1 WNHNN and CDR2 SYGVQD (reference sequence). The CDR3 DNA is TGCGCCAGCAGCGTCGGACATAGTGGCACAGATACGCAGTATTTT. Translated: CASSVGHSGTDTQYF.

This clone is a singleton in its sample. This CDR3 is CASSLVPGLAGPGEYF. The CDR3, as DNA: TGCGCCAGCAGCTTGGTCCCGGGACTAGCGGGACCTGGGGAGTATTTT. The J gene is TRBJ2-3, the V gene TRBV5-1; 13 bases match TRBD2. The CDR3 length is 16 residues. Losses at the gene ends were 0 bases for V and 13 bases for J; bases not matched to a gene: 11. Per the germline V gene, CDR1 is SGHRS and CDR2 is YFSETQ.

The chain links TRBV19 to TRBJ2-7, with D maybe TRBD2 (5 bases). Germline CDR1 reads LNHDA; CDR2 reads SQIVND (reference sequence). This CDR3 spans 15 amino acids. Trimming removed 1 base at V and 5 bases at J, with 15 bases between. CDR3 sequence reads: CASSIAGGASHEQYF. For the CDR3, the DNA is TGTGCCAGTAGTATAGCCGGCGGTGCTAGCCACGAGCAGTACTTC.

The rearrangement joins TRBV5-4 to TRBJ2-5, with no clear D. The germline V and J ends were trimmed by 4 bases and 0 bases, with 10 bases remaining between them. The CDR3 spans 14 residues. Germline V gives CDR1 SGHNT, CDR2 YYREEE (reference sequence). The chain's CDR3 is CASSAIQYQETQYF. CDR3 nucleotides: TGTGCCAGCAGCGCCATACAGTACCAAGAGACCCAGTACTTC.

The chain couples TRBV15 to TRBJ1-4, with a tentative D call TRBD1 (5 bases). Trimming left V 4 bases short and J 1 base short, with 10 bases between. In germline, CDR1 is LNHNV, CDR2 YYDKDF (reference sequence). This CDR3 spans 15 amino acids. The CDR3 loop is CATSIWGGTNEKLFF. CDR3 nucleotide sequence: TGTGCCACCAGCATCTGGGGGGGAACTAATGAAAAACTGTTTTTT.

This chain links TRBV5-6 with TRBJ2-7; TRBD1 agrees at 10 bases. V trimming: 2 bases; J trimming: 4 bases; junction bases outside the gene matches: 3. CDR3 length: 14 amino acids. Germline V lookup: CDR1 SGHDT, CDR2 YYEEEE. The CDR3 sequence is CASSFDRGLYEQYF. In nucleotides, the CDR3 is TGTGCCAGCAGCTTCGACAGGGGGCTTTACGAGCAGTACTTC.

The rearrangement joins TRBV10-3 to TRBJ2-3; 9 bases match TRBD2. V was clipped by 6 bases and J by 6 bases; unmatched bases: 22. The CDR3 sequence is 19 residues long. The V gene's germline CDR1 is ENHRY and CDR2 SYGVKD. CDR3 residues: CAISERGSLGAGGPDTQYF. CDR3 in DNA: TGTGCCATCAGCGAGAGGGGCTCCTTGGGGGCGGGGGGGCCCGATACGCAGTATTTT.

The CDR3, as DNA: TGCGCCAGCAGCCAAGGTGCTGGTAGCTCCTACGAGCAGTACTTC. This translates into CASSQGAGSSYEQYF. This sequence joins TRBV4-1 and TRBJ2-7; unclear D gene. The CDR3 runs to 15 residues. V lost 1 base and J 0 bases, leaving 10 bases between the germline ends. Germline CDR1 is MGHRA and CDR2 is YSYEKL.